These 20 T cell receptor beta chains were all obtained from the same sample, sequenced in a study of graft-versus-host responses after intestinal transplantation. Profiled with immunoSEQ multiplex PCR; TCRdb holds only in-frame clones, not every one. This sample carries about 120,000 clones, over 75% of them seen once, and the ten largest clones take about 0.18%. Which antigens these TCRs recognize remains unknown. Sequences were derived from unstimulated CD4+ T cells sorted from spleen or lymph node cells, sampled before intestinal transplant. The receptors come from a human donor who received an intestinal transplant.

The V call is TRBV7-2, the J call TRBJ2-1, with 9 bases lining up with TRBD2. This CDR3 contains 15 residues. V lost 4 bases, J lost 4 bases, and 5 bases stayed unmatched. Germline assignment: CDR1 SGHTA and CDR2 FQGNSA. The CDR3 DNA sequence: TGTGCCAGCAGCTCGATTAGCGGGGGTTACAATGAGCAGTTCTTC. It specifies CASSSISGGYNEQFF.

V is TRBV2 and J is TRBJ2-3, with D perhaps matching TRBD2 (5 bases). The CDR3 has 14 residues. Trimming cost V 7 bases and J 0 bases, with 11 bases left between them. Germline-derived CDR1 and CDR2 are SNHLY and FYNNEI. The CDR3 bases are TGTGCCAGCAAAGAGCGCGGGAGCACAGATACGCAGTATTTT. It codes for CASKERGSTDTQYF.

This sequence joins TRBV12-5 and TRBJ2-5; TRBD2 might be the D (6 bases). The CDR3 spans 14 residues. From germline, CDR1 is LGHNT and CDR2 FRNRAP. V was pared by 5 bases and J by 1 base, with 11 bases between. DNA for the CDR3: TGTGCTAGTGGTAGGGACTCCGTCCAAGAGACCCAGTACTTC. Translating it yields CASGRDSVQETQYF.

The CDR3, as DNA: TGTGCCAGCAGCCCTGTAGTGTCAGGGACGGGGGCTGAAGCTTTCTTT. This gives the protein CASSPVVSGTGAEAFF. This sequence joins TRBV7-2 and TRBJ1-1; a weak D match, TRBD1 (5 bases). The CDR3 runs 16 residues. Germline CDR1 SGHTA, CDR2 FQGNSA. Trimming took off 5 bases at V and 6 bases at J, with 22 bases between the two ends.

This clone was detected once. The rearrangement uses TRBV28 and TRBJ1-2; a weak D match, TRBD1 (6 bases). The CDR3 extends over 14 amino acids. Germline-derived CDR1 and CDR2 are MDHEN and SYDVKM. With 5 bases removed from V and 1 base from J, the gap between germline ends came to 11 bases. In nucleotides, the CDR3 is TGTGCCAGCAGTACTGGACAGAGTAACTATGGCTACACCTTC. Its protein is CASSTGQSNYGYTF.

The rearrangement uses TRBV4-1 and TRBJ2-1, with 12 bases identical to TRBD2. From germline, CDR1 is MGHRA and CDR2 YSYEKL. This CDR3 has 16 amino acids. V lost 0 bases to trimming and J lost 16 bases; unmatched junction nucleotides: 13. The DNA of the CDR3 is TGCGCCAGCAGCCAAGATCCGGGGCTAGCGGGGGGGCGTCAATTCTTC. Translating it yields CASSQDPGLAGGRQFF.

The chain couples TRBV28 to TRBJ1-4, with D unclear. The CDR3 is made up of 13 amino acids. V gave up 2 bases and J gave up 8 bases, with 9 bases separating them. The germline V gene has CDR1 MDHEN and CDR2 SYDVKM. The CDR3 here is CASSLVGREKLFF. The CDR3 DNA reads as TGTGCCAGCAGTTTAGTGGGGAGGGAAAAACTGTTTTTT. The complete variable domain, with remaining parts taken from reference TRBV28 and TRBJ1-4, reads DVKVTQSSRYLVKRTGEKVFLECVQDMDHENMFWYRQDPGLGLRLIYFSYDVKMKEKGDIPEGYSVSREKKERFSLILESASTNQTSMYLCASSLVGREKLFFGSGTQLSVL.

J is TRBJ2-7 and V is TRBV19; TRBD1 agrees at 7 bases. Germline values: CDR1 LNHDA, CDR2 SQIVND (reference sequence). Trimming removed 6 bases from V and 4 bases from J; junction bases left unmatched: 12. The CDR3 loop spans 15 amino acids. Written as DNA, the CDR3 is TGTGCCAGTAGCCCGGACAGGTCGCCGGGTTACGAGCAGTACTTC. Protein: CASSPDRSPGYEQYF.

In DNA, the CDR3 is TGTGCCAGCAGCTTAGTCACACAGGGGGTCGGGGAGCTGTTTTTT. This translates into CASSLVTQGVGELFF. The V gene is TRBV7-2, the J gene TRBJ2-2; 8 bases are a match to TRBD1. Trimming cost V 1 base and J 7 bases; bases outside gene matches: 5. Germline V lookup: CDR1 SGHTA, CDR2 FQGNSA. The CDR3 runs to 15 residues.

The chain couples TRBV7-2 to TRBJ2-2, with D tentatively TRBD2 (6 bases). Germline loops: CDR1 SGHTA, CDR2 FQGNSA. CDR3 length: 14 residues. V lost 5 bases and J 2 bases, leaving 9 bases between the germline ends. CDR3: CASSPDYNTGELFF. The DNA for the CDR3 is TGTGCCAGCAGCCCGGACTACAACACCGGGGAGCTGTTTTTT.

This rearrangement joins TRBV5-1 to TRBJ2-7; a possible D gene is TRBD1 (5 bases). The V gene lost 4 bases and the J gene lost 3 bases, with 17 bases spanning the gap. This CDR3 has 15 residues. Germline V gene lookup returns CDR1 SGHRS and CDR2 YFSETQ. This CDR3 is CASSPGPDSFYEQYF. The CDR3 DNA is TGCGCCAGCAGCCCTGGCCCTGACAGTTTCTACGAGCAGTACTTC.

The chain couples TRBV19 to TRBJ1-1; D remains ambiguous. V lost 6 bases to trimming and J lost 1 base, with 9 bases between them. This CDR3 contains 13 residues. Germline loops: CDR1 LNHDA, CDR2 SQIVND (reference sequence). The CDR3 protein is CASSLAGNTEAFF. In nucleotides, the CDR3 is TGTGCCAGTAGCCTGGCGGGGAACACTGAAGCTTTCTTT.

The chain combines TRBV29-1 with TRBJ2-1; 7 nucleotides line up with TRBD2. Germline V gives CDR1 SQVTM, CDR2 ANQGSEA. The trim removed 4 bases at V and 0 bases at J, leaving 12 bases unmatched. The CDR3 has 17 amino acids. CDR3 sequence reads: CSVVVASGLSSYNEQFF. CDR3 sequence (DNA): TGCAGCGTTGTTGTCGCCTCGGGACTAAGCTCCTACAATGAGCAGTTCTTC.

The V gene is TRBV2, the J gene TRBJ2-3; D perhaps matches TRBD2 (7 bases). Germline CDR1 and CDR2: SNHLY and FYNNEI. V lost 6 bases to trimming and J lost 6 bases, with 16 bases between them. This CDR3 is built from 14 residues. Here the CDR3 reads CASRNWGGGDTQYF. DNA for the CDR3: TGTGCCAGCAGAAACTGGGGGGGCGGGGATACGCAGTATTTT.

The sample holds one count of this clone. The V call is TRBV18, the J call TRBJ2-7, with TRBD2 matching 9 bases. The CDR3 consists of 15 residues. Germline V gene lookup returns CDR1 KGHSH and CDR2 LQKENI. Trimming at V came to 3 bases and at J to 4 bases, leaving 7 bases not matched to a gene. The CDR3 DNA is TGTGCCAGCTCACCCCTGGATAGCGGGAGTTACGAGCAGTACTTC. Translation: CASSPLDSGSYEQYF. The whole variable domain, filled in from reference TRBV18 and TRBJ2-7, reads NAGVMQNPRHLVRRRGQEARLRCSPMKGHSHVYWYRQLPEEGLKFMVYLQKENIIDESGMPKERFSAEFPKEGPSILRIQQVVRGDSAAYFCASSPLDSGSYEQYFGPGTRLTVT.

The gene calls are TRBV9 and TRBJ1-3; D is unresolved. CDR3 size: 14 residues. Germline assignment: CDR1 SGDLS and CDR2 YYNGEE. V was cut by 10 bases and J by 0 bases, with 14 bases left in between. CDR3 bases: TGTGCCTCCTCTAGAACGCACTCTGGAAACACCATATATTTT. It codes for CASSRTHSGNTIYF.

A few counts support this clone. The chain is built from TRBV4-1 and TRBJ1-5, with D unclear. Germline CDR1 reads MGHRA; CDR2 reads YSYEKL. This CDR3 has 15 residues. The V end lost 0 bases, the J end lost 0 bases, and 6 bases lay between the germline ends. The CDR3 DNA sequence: TGCGCCAGCAGCCAAGATTTTTATAGCAATCAGCCCCAGCATTTT. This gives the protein CASSQDFYSNQPQHF.

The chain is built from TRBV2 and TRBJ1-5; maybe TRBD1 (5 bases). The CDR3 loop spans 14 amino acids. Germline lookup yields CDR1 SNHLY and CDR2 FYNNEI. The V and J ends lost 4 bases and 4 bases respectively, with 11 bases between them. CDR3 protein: CASSGRGTNQPQHF. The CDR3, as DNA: TGTGCCAGCAGTGGTAGGGGCACTAATCAGCCCCAGCATTTT.

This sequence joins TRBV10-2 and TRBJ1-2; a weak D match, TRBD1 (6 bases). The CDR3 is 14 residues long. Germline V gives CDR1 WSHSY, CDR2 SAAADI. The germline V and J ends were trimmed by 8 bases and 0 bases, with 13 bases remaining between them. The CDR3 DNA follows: TGCGCCAGCCGGGACACGATATCTAACTATGGCTACACCTTC. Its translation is CASRDTISNYGYTF.

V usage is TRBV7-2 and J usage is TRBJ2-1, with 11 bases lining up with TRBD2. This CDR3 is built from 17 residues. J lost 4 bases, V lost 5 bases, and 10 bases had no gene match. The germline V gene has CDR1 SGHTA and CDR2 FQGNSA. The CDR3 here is CASSVSSGTSGYNEQFF. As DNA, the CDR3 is TGTGCCAGCAGCGTATCCTCCGGGACTAGCGGATACAATGAGCAGTTCTTC. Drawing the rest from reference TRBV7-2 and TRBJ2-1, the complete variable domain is GAGVSQSPSNKVTEKGKDVELRCDPISGHTALYWYRQSLGQGLEFLIYFQGNSAPDKSGLPSDRFSAERTGGSVSTLTIQRTQQEDSAVYLCASSVSSGTSGYNEQFFGPGTRLTVL.